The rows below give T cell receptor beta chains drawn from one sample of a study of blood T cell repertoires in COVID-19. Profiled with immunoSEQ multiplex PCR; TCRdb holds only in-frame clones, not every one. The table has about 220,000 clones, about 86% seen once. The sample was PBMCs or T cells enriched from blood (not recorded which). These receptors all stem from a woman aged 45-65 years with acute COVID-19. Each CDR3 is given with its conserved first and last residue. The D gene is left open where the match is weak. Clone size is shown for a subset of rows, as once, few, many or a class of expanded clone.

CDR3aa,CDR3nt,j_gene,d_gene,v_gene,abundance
CASSFPGQPQHF,TGTGCCAGCAGCTTCCCGGGTCAGCCCCAGCATTTT,TRBJ1-5,NA,TRBV27,NA
CASRNPTSGINTGELFF,TGTGCCAGCAGAAACCCCACTAGCGGGATTAACACCGGGGAGCTGTTTTTT,TRBJ2-2,TRBD2,TRBV3-1/TRBV3-2,NA
CASSPGFRTTGELFF,TGTGCCAGCTCACCAGGGTTTAGGACAACCGGGGAGCTGTTTTTT,TRBJ2-2,NA,TRBV18,once
CASSLSGTGSSPLHF,TGTGCCAGCAGCTTATCCGGGACAGGGAGTTCACCCCTCCACTTT,TRBJ1-6,TRBD1,TRBV5-4,NA
CASSLEKGLNTEAFF,TGTGCCAGCAGCTTGGAGAAGGGGCTGAACACTGAAGCTTTCTTT,TRBJ1-1,NA,TRBV5-4,NA
CARSLEGADTEAFF,TGTGCCAGAAGCTTGGAGGGGGCGGACACTGAAGCTTTCTTT,TRBJ1-1,TRBD1,TRBV5-3,NA
CASSYGGAWAGGAWNTGELFF,TGTGCCAGCAGTTACGGGGGCGCTTGGGCAGGGGGCGCATGGAACACCGGGGAGCTGTTTTTT,TRBJ2-2,TRBD1,TRBV6-2/TRBV6-3,NA
CASIRDRGRETQYF,TGTGCCAGCATTAGGGACAGGGGGCGGGAGACCCAGTACTTC,TRBJ2-5,TRBD1,TRBV2,NA
CASSTQGTNYGYTF,TGTGCCAGCTCAACTCAGGGTACTAACTATGGCTACACCTTC,TRBJ1-2,NA,TRBV18,NA
CASSPIIGGSYNEQFF,TGTGCCAGCAGTCCTATCATAGGGGGCTCCTACAATGAGCAGTTCTTC,TRBJ2-1,NA,TRBV27,NA
CASSLHGEQDYGYTF,TGTGCCAGCAGTTTACATGGGGAGCAAGATTATGGCTACACCTTC,TRBJ1-2,NA,TRBV27,NA
CASSHHGPSKYEQYF,TGTGCCAGCAGTCATCATGGCCCCTCAAAATACGAGCAGTACTTC,TRBJ2-7,NA,TRBV28,NA
CASSPPQGTYNEQFF,TGTGCCAGCTCACCACCACAGGGGACCTACAATGAGCAGTTCTTC,TRBJ2-1,TRBD1,TRBV18,NA
CAWSVGLEGDNEQFF,TGTGCCTGGAGTGTGGGACTAGAGGGGGACAATGAGCAGTTCTTC,TRBJ2-1,TRBD2,TRBV30,NA
CASSLPPYTEAFF,TGTGCCAGCAGTTTACCCCCCTACACTGAAGCTTTCTTT,TRBJ1-1,NA,TRBV28,NA
CASSLYGQGLSSAKLFF,TGTGCCAGCAGTTTATACGGACAGGGCTTAAGCTCGGCAAAACTGTTTTTT,TRBJ1-4,TRBD1,TRBV27,few
CASSLRSTGQAGELFF,TGCGCCAGCAGCCTGAGGAGTACAGGTCAGGCCGGGGAGCTGTTTTTT,TRBJ2-2,NA,TRBV4-1,NA
CSASTGIYGYTF,TGCAGTGCTAGTACGGGGATCTATGGCTACACCTTC,TRBJ1-2,NA,TRBV20-1,NA
CASSESGDRGRRSNQPQHF,TGCGCCAGCAGTGAGTCGGGGGACAGGGGGCGTCGGAGCAATCAGCCCCAGCATTTT,TRBJ1-5,TRBD1,TRBV10-1,NA
CASSLTSGGETQYF,TGTGCCAGCAGCTTAACATCCGGGGGAGAGACCCAGTACTTC,TRBJ2-5,NA,TRBV7-2,NA
CASSLGGAGGSQETQYF,TGTGCCAGCAGCTTAGGGGGAGCGGGAGGAAGCCAAGAGACCCAGTACTTC,TRBJ2-5,TRBD2,TRBV7-2,NA
CASSRTTYEQYF,TGCGCCAGCAGCCGGACAACCTACGAGCAGTACTTC,TRBJ2-7,NA,TRBV5-1,NA